This T cell receptor beta chain was found in a study of T cells in Graves' hyperthyroidism and ophthalmopathy. The CDR3 is 18 residues long. The germline V gene has CDR1 MNHNS and CDR2 SASEGT. V gave up 2 bases and J gave up 2 bases; unmatched junction bases: 14. Patients were excluded because of uncontrolled infection, other autoimmune disease, pregnancy or lactation. RNA transcripts served as the template for amplifying TCR beta CDR3 regions. HTBI primers drove first-round RT-PCR of the TCR CDR3. A single record per CDR3 protein comes from TCRdb applying MiXCR to the multiplex PCR reads. This table holds hundreds of thousands of distinct CDR3 sequences, around 20% found once.

The specimen sequenced was blood. The chain combines TRBV6-1 with TRBJ2-5; TRBD2 matches at 7 bases. The receptor was derived from a young man with Graves' ophthalmopathy. The CDR3 DNA sequence: TGTGCCAGCAGTGAAAAAGGAGGGGTAGCGGGTTATCAAGAGACCCAGTACTTC. This translates into CASSEKGGVAGYQETQYF.